The clone carrying this T cell receptor beta chain is categorized as medium-sized. Dosing: nivolumab 3 mg/kg IV, weeks 1, 4, 7, 10, then every two weeks to week 26. The germline gives CDR1 MNHEY, CDR2 SMNVEV (reference sequence). The CDR3 runs to 16 residues. Germline trimming cut 4 bases from V and 2 bases from J; bases unmatched to any gene: 4. This sample was taken from a study of ipilimumab plus nivolumab after autologous stem cell transplantation. Study-wide context: Patients received a median of roughly 5 ipilimumab and about 8 nivolumab doses.

Assay used: immunoSEQ multiplex PCR; TCRdb lists only in-frame clones, some missing. The sample lists 10,000 to 15,000 clones; approximately 73% were seen once. The TCR sequence derives from a male donor with diffuse large B-cell lymphoma. The sequencing used PBMCs, collected in a trial of ipilimumab plus nivolumab as post-transplant consolidation. The rearrangement uses TRBV27 and TRBJ2-3; 12 bases map to TRBD2. CDR3 nucleotide sequence: TGTGCCAGCAGTTCCGGACTAGCGGGGCCCACAGATACGCAGTATTTT. It translates to CASSSGLAGPTDTQYF.